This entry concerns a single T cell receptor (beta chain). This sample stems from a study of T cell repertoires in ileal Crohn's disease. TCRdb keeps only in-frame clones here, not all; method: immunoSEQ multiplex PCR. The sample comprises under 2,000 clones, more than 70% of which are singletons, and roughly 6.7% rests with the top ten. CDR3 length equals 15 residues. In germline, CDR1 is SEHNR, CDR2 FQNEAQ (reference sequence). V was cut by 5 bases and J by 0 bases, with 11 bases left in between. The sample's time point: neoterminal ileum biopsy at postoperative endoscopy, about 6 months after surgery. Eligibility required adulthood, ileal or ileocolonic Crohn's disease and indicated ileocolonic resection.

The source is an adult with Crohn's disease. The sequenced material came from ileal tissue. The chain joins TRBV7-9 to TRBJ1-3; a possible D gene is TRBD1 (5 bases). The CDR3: CASSPRGLSGNTIYF. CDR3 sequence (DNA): TGTGCCAGCAGCCCTAGGGGCCTCTCTGGAAACACCATATATTTT.